This TCR beta chain comes out of a study of T cells after yellow fever vaccination. Findings and caveats of the study: Primary-vaccination clones mostly resurfaced post-booster (more than 95% CD4, 85% to 90% CD8). The CD4 compartment and the CD8 compartment contained a small share of clonotypes in common. Contamination of FACS-sorted repertoires by abundant clonotypes from the bulk population could occur.

It was through 5'RACE template switching that TCR cDNA was made, with a universal primer site and UMIs added. TCRdb called the 5' RACE reads again in MiXCR, with one record for every CDR3 protein. The data contain approximately 150,000 distinct CDR3 sequences, about 6% of them seen just once; the ten biggest clones take up about 2.7%. Notes on this clonotype: Its target is unknown.

With V trimmed by 3 bases and J by 1 base, 5 bases remained unmatched. The germline V gene has CDR1 SGHNT and CDR2 YYREEE (reference sequence). The length of the CDR3 is 15 residues. This clonotype was obtained from a man aged 18 to 29 who received the YFV17D yellow fever vaccine. The specimen was CD4+ T cells sorted from PBMCs, collected on the day of the first yellow fever vaccination. This rearrangement joins TRBV5-4 to TRBJ2-3; 7 bases map to TRBD2. CDR3 DNA sequence: TGTGCCAGCAGCTCCCCCACTAGCGGCACAGATACGCAGTATTTT. Protein: CASSSPTSGTDTQYF.